A single sample is the source of the 27 T cell receptor beta chains below, sequenced in a study of T cell responses to AZD1222 COVID-19 vaccine. Sequencing used immunoSEQ multiplex PCR; TCRdb keeps in-frame clones, though not all of them. The table shows 100,000 to 150,000 clones, with around 90% occurring only once. Sequencing was performed on peripheral blood, taken on day 0 of AZD1222 vaccination. These receptors originate from an adult in good health.

The chain recombines TRBV27 with TRBJ2-7; possible D gene TRBD1, 6 bases. This CDR3 is 14 amino acids long. Between the trimmed V and J ends, which lost 3 bases and 2 bases, there was a span of 11 bases. Germline V gives CDR1 MNHEY, CDR2 SMNVEV (reference sequence). For the CDR3, the DNA is TGTGCCAGCAGTTTGGGGACACACGCCTACGAGCAGTACTTC. Encoded protein: CASSLGTHAYEQYF.

This chain uses TRBV11-2 with TRBJ2-7, with D possibly being TRBD1 (6 bases). V lost 5 bases to trimming and J lost 2 bases, with 13 bases between them. The CDR3 covers 14 residues. The germline V gene has CDR1 SGHAT and CDR2 FQNNGV. The CDR3 sequence is CASSRGWGTYEQYF. CDR3 sequence (DNA): TGTGCCAGCAGCAGGGGGTGGGGAACCTACGAGCAGTACTTC.

On this clone itself: Other DNA sequences in the sample encode the same CDR3. V gene TRBV7-9 combines with J gene TRBJ2-4; D might be TRBD1 or TRBD2, each matching 5 bases. The CDR3 has 12 amino acids. Trimming pared 1 base from V and 7 bases from J, leaving 5 bases between. Germline V gene data show CDR1 as SEHNR and CDR2 as FQNEAQ (reference sequence). In nucleotides, the CDR3 is TGTGCCAGCAGCTTAGGGGGGAACATTCAGTACTTC. This sequence encodes CASSLGGNIQYF.

V and J are TRBV12-3 or TRBV12-4 and TRBJ1-1; D gene unclear. V lost 3 bases and J lost 1, with 3 bases in between. This CDR3 is 12 amino acids long. The CDR3 loop is CASSFTNTEAFF. CDR3 coding DNA: TGTGCCAGCAGTTTTACGAACACTGAAGCTTTCTTT.

This clone occurred once. The genes are TRBV24-1 and TRBJ2-1; tentatively, D is TRBD1 (5 bases). With 3 bases removed from V and 7 bases from J, the gap between germline ends came to 12 bases. This CDR3 contains 14 residues. Germline lookup yields CDR1 KGHDR and CDR2 SFDVKD. CDR3 nucleotides: TGTGCCACCAGTGATGGAGACAGAAGGAATGAGCAGTTCTTC. It translates to CATSDGDRRNEQFF.

This chain joins TRBV7-9 and TRBJ1-1; 9 nucleotides line up with TRBD1. Germline V gene sequence: CDR1 SEHNR, CDR2 FQNEAQ (reference sequence). After removal of 1 base from V and 7 bases from J, the junction contained 4 bases not matched to a gene. The CDR3 runs 14 residues. The CDR3 DNA reads TGTGCCAGCAGCTTAGGGGACAGGGTAATTGAAGCTTTCTTT. This translates into CASSLGDRVIEAFF.

The chain combines TRBV19 with TRBJ1-1; 10 nucleotides line up with TRBD1. The CDR3 is 13 amino acids. V lost 6 bases and J lost 3; bases outside the gene matches: 1. From germline, CDR1 is LNHDA and CDR2 SQIVND (reference sequence). This CDR3 reads CASSGQGDTEAFF. CDR3 coding DNA: TGTGCCAGTAGCGGACAGGGGGACACTGAAGCTTTCTTT.

This chain links TRBV19 with TRBJ1-4; D gene unclear. V was shortened by 3 bases and J by 5 bases, with 7 bases between the two germline ends. The CDR3 is 13 residues long. Germline V gene lookup returns CDR1 LNHDA and CDR2 SQIVND (reference sequence). Written as DNA, the CDR3 is TGTGCCAGTAGTATCTCCGAGAATGAAAAACTGTTTTTT. Its translation is CASSISENEKLFF.

The chain links TRBV7-9 to TRBJ2-3; 7 positions match TRBD2. The CDR3 extends over 15 amino acids. Germline V CDR1 and CDR2: SEHNR, FQNEAQ (reference sequence). The ends lost 2 bases at V and 6 bases at J; junction bases unmatched: 8. The CDR3 sequence: CASSLLAAVADTQYF. CDR3 bases: TGTGCCAGCAGCTTACTAGCGGCCGTGGCGGATACGCAGTATTTT.

This clone was observed a single time. The chain has TRBV4-2 and TRBJ2-3, with D possibly TRBD2 on 5 matching bases. CDR1 is LGHNA, CDR2 YNFKEQ, per germline. V was cut by 0 bases and J by 3 bases, with 10 bases left in between. This CDR3 has 15 amino acids. The CDR3 sequence: CASSQEPLETDTQYF. Here the CDR3 DNA reads TGTGCCAGCAGCCAAGAACCACTAGAAACAGATACGCAGTATTTT.

This chain joins TRBV9 and TRBJ1-2, with 7 bases identical to TRBD1. The length of the CDR3 is 15 residues. Germline V lookup: CDR1 SGDLS, CDR2 YYNGEE. Trimming at V came to 4 bases and at J to 7 bases, leaving 13 bases not matched to a gene. The CDR3 loop is CASSLTGVQSFGYTF. The CDR3, as DNA: TGTGCCAGCAGCCTCACAGGGGTGCAATCGTTTGGCTACACCTTC.

The rearrangement joins TRBV3-1 (or the pseudogene TRBV3-2) to TRBJ1-5; D call uncertain. Germline V CDR1 and CDR2: LGHDT, YNNKEL (reference sequence). Trimming removed 1 base from V and 4 bases from J, with 11 bases in between. The CDR3 is 15 residues long. The CDR3 sequence is CASSQVERNNQPQHF. The DNA of the CDR3 is TGTGCCAGCAGCCAAGTTGAGAGAAATAATCAGCCCCAGCATTTT.

The chain couples TRBV5-5 to TRBJ2-7, with 7 bases lining up with TRBD1. The CDR3 covers 13 residues. Looked up from germline, CDR1 is SGHKS and CDR2 is YYEKEE (reference sequence). Trimming removed 4 bases from V and 4 bases from J; junction bases left unmatched: 5. The CDR3 spells CASSKGTVYEQYF. The DNA for the CDR3 is TGTGCCAGCAGCAAAGGGACAGTTTACGAGCAGTACTTC. The complete variable domain, with remaining parts taken from reference TRBV5-5 and TRBJ2-7, reads DAGVTQSPTHLIKTRGQQVTLRCSPISGHKSVSWYQQVLGQGPQFIFQYYEKEERGRGNFPDRFSARQFPNYSSELNVNALLLGDSALYLCASSKGTVYEQYFGPGTRLTVT.

In this sample, this clone turned up a few times. The rearrangement links TRBV24-1 to TRBJ2-2; tentatively, D is TRBD2 (6 bases). The CDR3 covers 15 residues. Germline V gene lookup returns CDR1 KGHDR and CDR2 SFDVKD. Between the trimmed V and J ends, which lost 4 bases and 3 bases, there was a span of 11 bases. CDR3 amino acids: CATSEEGRHTGELFF. In DNA form, the CDR3 reads TGTGCCACCAGTGAAGAGGGGAGGCACACCGGGGAGCTGTTTTTT.

The chain links TRBV27 to TRBJ1-6; 7 nucleotides agree with TRBD1. V was clipped by 6 bases and J by 0 bases; unmatched bases: 14. The CDR3 loop spans 19 amino acids. Germline-derived CDR1 and CDR2 are MNHEY and SMNVEV (reference sequence). The CDR3: CASSPLWTGGSSYNSPLHF. CDR3 DNA sequence: TGTGCCAGCAGCCCCCTCTGGACAGGTGGAAGCTCCTATAATTCACCCCTCCACTTT.

The chain joins TRBV14 to TRBJ2-5, with 10 bases lining up with TRBD1. The CDR3 covers 15 residues. Per germline, CDR1 SGHDN and CDR2 FVKESK. The ends lost 4 bases at V and 5 bases at J; junction bases unmatched: 7. The CDR3 DNA follows: TGTGCCAGCAGCCGGGGGACAGGGGCTAGGGAGACCCAGTACTTC. Translation gives CASSRGTGARETQYF.

V and J are TRBV24-1 and TRBJ1-6; D ambiguous. The CDR3 covers 13 residues. CDR1 KGHDR and CDR2 SFDVKD come from the germline V gene. The V end lost 3 bases, the J end lost 10 bases, and 9 bases lay between the germline ends. CDR3 DNA sequence: TGTGCCACCAGTGATGACATAGGGTCACCCCTCCACTTT. Translated, it gives CATSDDIGSPLHF.

This chain joins TRBV5-1 and TRBJ2-7; either TRBD1 or TRBD2 may fit D (5 bases each). V was trimmed by 4 bases and J by 0 bases, leaving 17 bases between them. The CDR3 contains 16 residues. Germline CDR1 reads SGHRS; CDR2 reads YFSETQ. CDR3 loop: CASSRDGGPRSYEQYF. The CDR3 DNA sequence: TGCGCCAGCAGCAGGGATGGGGGACCCCGCTCCTACGAGCAGTACTTC. The whole variable domain, filled in from reference TRBV5-1 and TRBJ2-7, reads KAGVTQTPRYLIKTRGQQVTLSCSPISGHRSVSWYQQTPGQGLQFLFEYFSETQRNKGNFPGRFSGRQFSNSRSEMNVSTLELGDSALYLCASSRDGGPRSYEQYFGPGTRLTVT.

The CDR3 region has the DNA TGTGCCAGCAGCTTAGTAACCGGCTACACCTTC. Protein sequence: CASSLVTGYTF. V gene TRBV7-6 combines with J gene TRBJ1-2, with D uncertain. The ends were cut back, 1 base at V and 8 bases at J, with 5 bases in the middle. Germline V gene data show CDR1 as SGHVS and CDR2 as FNYEAQ. The CDR3 runs to 11 residues.

This clone was recorded once. The CDR3 is CASNRDGNEKLFF. In DNA form, the CDR3 reads TGCGCCAGCAACCGGGACGGAAATGAAAAACTGTTTTTT. The V call is TRBV5-1, the J call TRBJ1-4; tentative D call: TRBD1 (5 bases). Per the germline V gene, CDR1 is SGHRS and CDR2 is YFSETQ. The CDR3 runs 13 residues. Between the trimmed V and J ends, which lost 6 bases and 5 bases, there was a span of 11 bases.

The rearrangement links TRBV11-3 to TRBJ1-3, with D uncertain. This CDR3 is built from 13 residues. The germline V gene has CDR1 SGHNT and CDR2 YENEEA. Trimming took 9 bases from V and 2 from J, leaving 11 bases between them. DNA of the CDR3: TGTGCCAGTACCCGGTCGCCTGGAAACACCATATATTTT. This codes for CASTRSPGNTIYF.

The chain links TRBV5-4 to TRBJ1-2, with D perhaps matching TRBD1 (6 bases). This CDR3 has 14 residues. Germline V gene sequence: CDR1 SGHNT, CDR2 YYREEE (reference sequence). V was trimmed by 4 bases and J by 6 bases, leaving 16 bases between them. For the CDR3, the DNA is TGTGCCAGCAGCCAAGGACAGAATCAGAATGGCTACACCTTC. Residues: CASSQGQNQNGYTF.

This chain connects TRBV2 to TRBJ2-7; the D call may be TRBD1 or TRBD2 (6 bases each). The CDR3 consists of 14 residues. Trimming cost V 6 bases and J 5 bases, with 17 bases left between them. Germline CDR1 and CDR2: SNHLY and FYNNEI. The CDR3 loop is CASRFDNREDEQYF. CDR3 in DNA: TGTGCCAGCAGATTCGACAACAGGGAGGACGAGCAGTACTTC.

V and J are TRBV11-3 and TRBJ2-5, with TRBD1 matching over 8 bases. The germline CDR1 and CDR2 sequences are SGHNT and YENEEA. The ends lost 2 bases at V and 4 bases at J; junction bases unmatched: 3. This CDR3 is built from 14 residues. This CDR3 reads CASSLNRGRETQYF. The CDR3 nucleotides are TGTGCCAGCAGCTTAAACAGGGGGAGAGAGACCCAGTACTTC.

This sequence joins TRBV7-3 and TRBJ2-2, with D hard to call. Trimming took off 2 bases at V and 6 bases at J, with 4 bases between the two ends. The germline V gene encodes CDR1 SGHTA and CDR2 FQGTGA. The CDR3 totals 12 residues. Here the CDR3 reads CASSLVSGELFF. CDR3 DNA sequence: TGTGCCAGCAGCTTAGTTTCCGGGGAGCTGTTTTTT.

The rearrangement links TRBV28 to TRBJ1-5; TRBD1 aligns across 8 bases. Trimming cost V 9 bases and J 3 bases; bases outside gene matches: 13. Germline V gene lookup returns CDR1 MDHEN and CDR2 SYDVKM. The CDR3 loop spans 16 amino acids. CDR3 coding DNA: TGTGCCAGTAATCAGGGGGCGGGCGTTGCCAATCAGCCCCAGCATTTT. Translation: CASNQGAGVANQPQHF.

The chain carries TRBV30 and TRBJ1-4, with a tentative D call TRBD1 (5 bases). From germline, CDR1 is GTSNPN and CDR2 SVGIG (reference sequence). Trimming left V 8 bases short and J 7 bases short, with 14 bases between. CDR3 length equals 12 residues. The CDR3 here is CARGGTGEKLFF. CDR3 nucleotide sequence: TGTGCCCGCGGGGGTACGGGTGAAAAACTGTTTTTT.